These T cell receptor beta chains were read from a single sample in a study of blood T cell repertoires in COVID-19. Some clones are missing from TCRdb's copy, which holds only in-frame ones; the method was immunoSEQ multiplex PCR. The table has fewer than 350,000 clones, approximately 86% seen once. Input material: peripheral blood. Receptor source: a young man with active or convalescent COVID-19. CDR3s include the opening cysteine and the closing phenylalanine or tryptophan. The order of the fields is clone size, D gene, CDR3 length, V gene, J gene, CDR3 DNA, CDR3 protein. A D gene is named only where the DNA matches it firmly. Some rows have no size entry. The others give once, few or many, or a class for an expanded clone.

abundance: NA; d_gene: TRBD1; len: 15; v_gene: TRBV13; j_gene: TRBJ2-7; CDR3nt: TGTGCCAGCAGCCCCCCCGACAGGGAATCCTACGAGCAGTACTTC; CDR3aa: CASSPPDRESYEQYF
abundance: few; d_gene: NA; len: 14; v_gene: TRBV19; j_gene: TRBJ1-6; CDR3nt: TGTGCCAGTAGTATAGGGCTGGATAATTCACCCCTCCACTTT; CDR3aa: CASSIGLDNSPLHF
abundance: NA; d_gene: NA; len: 18; v_gene: TRBV6-6; j_gene: TRBJ1-4; CDR3nt: TGTGCCAGCAGTCCCATGGGCCTCGGGGGGCGGATTAATGAAAAACTGTTTTTT; CDR3aa: CASSPMGLGGRINEKLFF
abundance: once; d_gene: TRBD2; len: 15; v_gene: TRBV5-1; j_gene: TRBJ2-5; CDR3nt: TGCGCCAGCAGGCTCTCTAGCGGGGGGGAAGAGACCCAGTACTTC; CDR3aa: CASRLSSGGEETQYF
abundance: NA; d_gene: TRBD2; len: 18; v_gene: TRBV7-2; j_gene: TRBJ2-3; CDR3nt: TGTGCCAGCAGCCCAACTAGCGGGGGGCGTGGGACCTTGGGGACGCAGTATTTT; CDR3aa: CASSPTSGGRGTLGTQYF
abundance: NA; d_gene: TRBD1; len: 17; v_gene: TRBV7-9; j_gene: TRBJ1-2; CDR3nt: TGTGCCAGCAGCCCACACGAACAGGGGATAATTAACTATGGCTACACCTTC; CDR3aa: CASSPHEQGIINYGYTF
abundance: once; d_gene: NA; len: 14; v_gene: TRBV4-1; j_gene: TRBJ1-5; CDR3nt: TGCGCCAGCAGCCAAGTATCGGGGATCCAGCCCCAGCATTTT; CDR3aa: CASSQVSGIQPQHF
abundance: NA; d_gene: TRBD2; len: 15; v_gene: TRBV7-2; j_gene: TRBJ2-7; CDR3nt: TGTGCCAGCAGCTCGAGCGGGGGGGCAACCTACGAGCAGTACTTC; CDR3aa: CASSSSGGATYEQYF
abundance: NA; d_gene: TRBD1; len: 14; v_gene: TRBV9; j_gene: TRBJ1-1; CDR3nt: TGTGCCAGCAGCGTAGGCAGGGGGCCCATTGAAGCTTTCTTT; CDR3aa: CASSVGRGPIEAFF
abundance: NA; d_gene: NA; len: 15; v_gene: TRBV19; j_gene: TRBJ1-1; CDR3nt: TGTGCCAGTACCCCCGGCGCGGTATTGAACACTGAAGCTTTCTTT; CDR3aa: CASTPGAVLNTEAFF
abundance: NA; d_gene: TRBD1; len: 18; v_gene: TRBV5-1; j_gene: TRBJ1-6; CDR3nt: TGCGCCAGCAGCTTGTCTCCGACAGGGGGAGATTTTAATTCACCCCTCCACTTT; CDR3aa: CASSLSPTGGDFNSPLHF
abundance: NA; d_gene: TRBD2; len: 17; v_gene: TRBV4-3; j_gene: TRBJ2-2; CDR3nt: TGCGCCAGCAGCCACACACTAGCGGGGGGGCGGACCGGGGAGCTGTTTTTT; CDR3aa: CASSHTLAGGRTGELFF
abundance: NA; d_gene: TRBD1; len: 13; v_gene: TRBV18; j_gene: TRBJ2-5; CDR3nt: TGTGCCAGCGCTAAACAGGGGGCGGAGACCCAGTACTTC; CDR3aa: CASAKQGAETQYF
abundance: NA; d_gene: NA; len: 15; v_gene: TRBV19; j_gene: TRBJ1-5; CDR3nt: TGTGCCAGTAGTACGGGGGGCGCCGGGAATCAGCCCCAGCATTTT; CDR3aa: CASSTGGAGNQPQHF
abundance: NA; d_gene: NA; len: 14; v_gene: TRBV27; j_gene: TRBJ1-6; CDR3nt: TGTGCCAGCAGTTTGCGGGACGGTAATTCACCCCTCCACTTT; CDR3aa: CASSLRDGNSPLHF
abundance: once; d_gene: TRBD2; len: 16; v_gene: TRBV3-1/TRBV3-2; j_gene: TRBJ2-7; CDR3nt: TGTGCCAGCAGCCACCTACTAGCGGGGGATCCCTACGAGCAGTACTTC; CDR3aa: CASSHLLAGDPYEQYF
abundance: NA; d_gene: NA; len: 15; v_gene: TRBV5-1; j_gene: TRBJ2-3; CDR3nt: TGCGCCAGCAGCTTGGGTAGCATCGAGATGGATACGCAGTATTTT; CDR3aa: CASSLGSIEMDTQYF
abundance: NA; d_gene: TRBD1; len: 14; v_gene: TRBV4-3; j_gene: TRBJ1-4; CDR3nt: TGCGCCAGCAGCCAAAGGGACAGGGATGAAAAACTGTTTTTT; CDR3aa: CASSQRDRDEKLFF
abundance: once; d_gene: NA; len: 18; v_gene: TRBV5-4; j_gene: TRBJ1-2; CDR3nt: TGTGCCCACAGCAGAGGGGTAAACAGGGCTTTTCCGAACTATGGCTACACCTTC; CDR3aa: CAHSRGVNRAFPNYGYTF
abundance: NA; d_gene: NA; len: 12; v_gene: TRBV29-1; j_gene: TRBJ1-2; CDR3nt: TGCAGCGTTGAGCGGGGAGGCTATGGCTACACCTTC; CDR3aa: CSVERGGYGYTF
abundance: NA; d_gene: TRBD1; len: 15; v_gene: TRBV6-5; j_gene: TRBJ2-3; CDR3nt: TGTGCCAGCAGAACGACAGGGGGAACGGCAGATACGCAGTATTTT; CDR3aa: CASRTTGGTADTQYF
abundance: NA; d_gene: TRBD2; len: 18; v_gene: TRBV12-5; j_gene: TRBJ2-2; CDR3nt: TGTGCTAGTGGTTTGGTAGGGGCTAGCGGGGGGCCGAGCGGGGAGCTGTTTTTT; CDR3aa: CASGLVGASGGPSGELFF
abundance: NA; d_gene: TRBD1; len: 19; v_gene: TRBV24-1; j_gene: TRBJ2-2; CDR3nt: TGTGCCACCAGTGCCACCACCGGGACAGGGGTTATGGACACCGGGGAGCTGTTTTTT; CDR3aa: CATSATTGTGVMDTGELFF
abundance: NA; d_gene: NA; len: 14; v_gene: TRBV7-9; j_gene: TRBJ1-5; CDR3nt: TGTGCCAGCAGTCCAGGATATAGCAATCAGCCCCAGCATTTT; CDR3aa: CASSPGYSNQPQHF
abundance: NA; d_gene: TRBD1; len: 13; v_gene: TRBV6-5; j_gene: TRBJ1-1; CDR3nt: TGTGCCAGCAGTTATTCGGACAGGACTGAAGCTTTCTTT; CDR3aa: CASSYSDRTEAFF
abundance: NA; d_gene: NA; len: 14; v_gene: TRBV7-9; j_gene: TRBJ2-3; CDR3nt: TGTGCCAGCAGCCACGACAGAGAAACAGATACGCAGTATTTT; CDR3aa: CASSHDRETDTQYF
abundance: NA; d_gene: NA; len: 16; v_gene: TRBV7-2; j_gene: TRBJ2-2; CDR3nt: TGTGCCAGTGGGGTCCCCCCCGGGACAAACACCGGGGAGCTGTTTTTT; CDR3aa: CASGVPPGTNTGELFF
abundance: NA; d_gene: NA; len: 15; v_gene: TRBV4-1; j_gene: TRBJ1-6; CDR3nt: TGCGCCAGCAGCCAAGTTGTAGCTACTAATTCACCCCTCCACTTT; CDR3aa: CASSQVVATNSPLHF
abundance: NA; d_gene: NA; len: 14; v_gene: TRBV7-9; j_gene: TRBJ1-5; CDR3nt: TGTGCCAGCAGCTTAGGACAGGCAAATCAGCCCCAGCATTTT; CDR3aa: CASSLGQANQPQHF
abundance: NA; d_gene: TRBD2; len: 21; v_gene: TRBV7-2; j_gene: TRBJ2-3; CDR3nt: TGTGCCAGCAGCTTAGCGGTTTGGCGGACTAGCGGGGGCCTAAGCACAGATACGCAGTATTTT; CDR3aa: CASSLAVWRTSGGLSTDTQYF
abundance: NA; d_gene: NA; len: 13; v_gene: TRBV12-3/TRBV12-4; j_gene: TRBJ1-2; CDR3nt: TGTGCCAGCAGTTTAGGTCAGGGCTATGGCTACACCTTC; CDR3aa: CASSLGQGYGYTF